Presented here are 14 T cell receptor beta chains from one specimen sequenced in a study of T-cell reconstitution after alpha-beta-depleted transplantation in children. Unique molecular identifiers were incorporated into the prepared TCRbeta library. TCRdb ran MiXCR on the PCR reads and lists one entry per CDR3 protein. The sample yields 210,000 or so distinct CDR3 sequences, about a tenth seen once. The specimen comprised PBMCs, sampled before TCRalphabeta/CD19-depleted stem cell transplant. These receptor sequences come from a child younger than two with acute myeloid leukemia, due to receive a stem cell transplant.

This clonotype has ten or more counts. The V call is TRBV7-2, the J call TRBJ2-7; TRBD2 aligns across 9 bases. The CDR3 length is 14 residues. Losses at the gene ends were 1 base for V and 4 bases for J; bases not matched to a gene: 2. Per germline, CDR1 SGHTA and CDR2 FQGNSA. In nucleotides, the CDR3 is TGTGCCAGCAGCTTAGGACTAGCGGTTTACGAGCAGTACTTC. It codes for CASSLGLAVYEQYF.

This clonotype is judged medium-sized. V gene TRBV20-1 combines with J gene TRBJ2-7; 14 bases map to TRBD2. The CDR3 totals 13 residues. V gave up 6 bases and J gave up 6 bases; unmatched junction bases: 4. The germline gives CDR1 DFQATT, CDR2 SNEGSKA (reference sequence). The CDR3 DNA follows: TGCAGTGCCGCCGGGACTAGCGGGAGCGAGCAGTACTTC. Protein product: CSAAGTSGSEQYF.

V gene TRBV12-3 or TRBV12-4 combines with J gene TRBJ2-1; possibly TRBD1 for D (5 bases). The CDR3 totals 15 residues. Trimming removed 3 bases at V and 4 bases at J, with 13 bases between. As DNA, the CDR3 is TGTGCCAGCAGTTTGGGCCCAGGGCAGTACAATGAGCAGTTCTTC. Translated, it gives CASSLGPGQYNEQFF.

This clonotype was observed many times. This chain joins TRBV28 and TRBJ2-1; possibly TRBD2 for D (6 bases). Trimming left V 3 bases short and J 4 bases short, with 10 bases between. Germline lookup yields CDR1 MDHEN and CDR2 SYDVKM. CDR3 length: 14 amino acids. CDR3 nucleotides: TGTGCCAGCAGTTTGGACTACCCTTACAATGAGCAGTTCTTC. Encoded protein: CASSLDYPYNEQFF.

This clonotype was counted many times. The V and J genes are TRBV19 and TRBJ2-7; D gene uncertain. The CDR3 has 13 residues. Germline CDR1 and CDR2: LNHDA and SQIVND (reference sequence). Trimming stripped 3 bases from V and 1 base from J, with 7 bases between. DNA of the CDR3: TGTGCCAGTAGTATTGCTGAGTCCTACGAGCAGTACTTC. Protein product: CASSIAESYEQYF.

In its sample, this clonotype was seen many times. The junction does not match germline at one end; this may be a read error. The chain couples TRBV27 to TRBJ2-1, with 11 bases fitting TRBD2. The CDR3 has 16 residues. CDR1 MNHEY and CDR2 SMNVEV come from the germline V gene (reference sequence). This CDR3 is CASSVSSGGSHNEQFF. CDR3 coding DNA: TGTGCCAGCAGTGTATCTAGCGGGGGGAGCCACAATGAGCAGTTCTTC.

This clonotype has a count of ten or more. This chain links TRBV10-3 with TRBJ2-7; D is perhaps TRBD1 (5 bases). Germline V gives CDR1 ENHRY, CDR2 SYGVKD. This CDR3 is built from 13 residues. Trimming shortened V by 5 bases and J by 0 bases, and 8 bases separated the two germline ends. This CDR3 reads CAISPTASYEQYF. The CDR3 DNA reads as TGTGCCATCAGTCCGACAGCCTCCTACGAGCAGTACTTC.

The chain links TRBV5-1 to TRBJ2-1, with D possibly being TRBD2 (6 bases). Trimming shortened V by 0 bases and J by 10 bases, and 17 bases separated the two germline ends. The CDR3 covers 15 residues. Germline V gives CDR1 SGHRS, CDR2 YFSETQ. The CDR3: CASSLVGRLPREQFF. The CDR3 nucleotides are TGCGCCAGCAGCTTGGTCGGGAGACTTCCTAGAGAGCAGTTCTTC.

This clonotype was observed a few times. The chain has TRBV5-6 and TRBJ2-1, with TRBD1 matching over 11 bases. V gave up 3 bases and J gave up 2 bases; unmatched junction bases: 16. The CDR3 totals 20 residues. Germline assignment: CDR1 SGHDT and CDR2 YYEEEE. The CDR3 sequence is CASSSSRGDRGSTPYNEQFF. CDR3 nucleotides: TGTGCCAGCAGCTCCTCGAGGGGGGACAGGGGGAGTACACCCTACAATGAGCAGTTCTTC. Full variable domain (remainder filled in from reference TRBV5-6 and TRBJ2-1): DAGVTQSPTHLIKTRGQQVTLRCSPKSGHDTVSWYQQALGQGPQFIFQYYEEEERQRGNFPDRFSGHQFPNYSSELNVNALLLGDSALYLCASSSSRGDRGSTPYNEQFFGPGTRLTVL.

This clonotype was recorded many times. The V call is TRBV14, the J call TRBJ2-7; perhaps D is TRBD1 or TRBD2 (5 bases each). Germline V gene data show CDR1 as SGHDN and CDR2 as FVKESK. Trimming stripped 3 bases from V and 4 bases from J, with 10 bases between. The CDR3 has 13 amino acids. Written as DNA, the CDR3 is TGTGCCAGCAGCCATGATGGGGGTTACGAGCAGTACTTC. Protein: CASSHDGGYEQYF.

This clonotype has at least ten counts. The chain employs TRBV7-2 and TRBJ1-1, with TRBD1 matching over 8 bases. The germline V gene encodes CDR1 SGHTA and CDR2 FQGNSA. V gave up 5 bases and J gave up 4 bases; unmatched junction bases: 12. The CDR3 is 16 amino acids. The CDR3 nucleotides read TGTGCCAGCAGCAACCCCCACCGGACAGGGAGCACTGAAGCTTTCTTT. Its translation is CASSNPHRTGSTEAFF.

This clonotype appeared many times. The V and J genes are TRBV6-1 and TRBJ1-2; 7 nucleotides agree with TRBD1. V trimming: 7 bases; J trimming: 2 bases; junction bases outside the gene matches: 7. CDR1 and CDR2 (germline): MNHNS, SASEGT. This CDR3 region has 14 residues. The chain's CDR3 is CASTATGLNYGYTF. The CDR3 bases are TGTGCCAGCACTGCGACAGGGCTGAACTATGGCTACACCTTC.

This clonotype showed up many times. V gene TRBV5-1 combines with J gene TRBJ1-4; no definite D call. Trimming took 0 bases from V and 4 from J, leaving 10 bases between them. The germline CDR1 and CDR2 sequences are SGHRS and YFSETQ. This CDR3 contains 15 residues. CDR3 nucleotide sequence: TGCGCCAGCAGCTTGGACCCGGAGCATAATGAAAAACTGTTTTTT. It specifies CASSLDPEHNEKLFF.

This clonotype was seen ten or more times. The chain has TRBV5-6 and TRBJ2-7; 7 bases align to TRBD2. Germline V lookup: CDR1 SGHDT, CDR2 YYEEEE. The CDR3 has 14 residues. The trim removed 1 base at V and 3 bases at J, leaving 4 bases unmatched. The CDR3 spells CASSLRGVLYEQYF. The CDR3 coding sequence is TGTGCCAGCAGCTTGCGGGGGGTTCTCTACGAGCAGTACTTC. Full variable domain (remainder filled in from reference TRBV5-6 and TRBJ2-7): DAGVTQSPTHLIKTRGQQVTLRCSPKSGHDTVSWYQQALGQGPQFIFQYYEEEERQRGNFPDRFSGHQFPNYSSELNVNALLLGDSALYLCASSLRGVLYEQYFGPGTRLTVT.